The entry below gives a single TCR beta chain sequence along with its context. Time point in this sample: peripheral blood 6 weeks after treatment start. The data were obtained in a study of PD-L1 blockade in urothelial cancer. Study-wide context: Analyses were performed on blood at 3 weeks after treatment start (the second dose) and at 6 weeks. A median around 140,000 T cells were found in blood samples.

Some clones are missing from TCRdb's copy, which holds only in-frame ones; the method was immunoSEQ multiplex PCR. The profile shows about 120,000 clones, around 89% of them singletons. With V trimmed by 6 bases and J by 5 bases, 19 bases remained unmatched. There are 18 residues in the CDR3. The germline gives CDR1 SNHLY, CDR2 FYNNEI. Sequencing was performed on PBMCs, taken around atezolizumab (anti-PD-L1) treatment. The receptor comes from a man aged 60 to 69 with urothelial cancer. This chain joins TRBV2 and TRBJ1-5; 7 positions match TRBD1. The CDR3 spells CASRAGTASIATYQPQHF. CDR3 bases: TGTGCCAGCAGAGCCGGGACAGCGTCAATTGCAACCTATCAGCCCCAGCATTTT.